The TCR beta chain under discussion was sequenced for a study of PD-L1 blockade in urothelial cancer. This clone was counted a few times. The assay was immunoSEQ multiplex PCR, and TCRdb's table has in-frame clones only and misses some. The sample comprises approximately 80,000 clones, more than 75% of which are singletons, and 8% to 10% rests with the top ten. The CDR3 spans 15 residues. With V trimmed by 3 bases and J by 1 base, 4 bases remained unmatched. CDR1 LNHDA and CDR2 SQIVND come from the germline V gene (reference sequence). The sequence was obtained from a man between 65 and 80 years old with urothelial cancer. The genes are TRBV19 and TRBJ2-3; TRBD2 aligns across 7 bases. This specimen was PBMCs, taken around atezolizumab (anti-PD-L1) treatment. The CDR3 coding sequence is TGTGCCAGTAGTATCAGCCTAGCGGGCACAGATACGCAGTATTTT. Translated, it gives CASSISLAGTDTQYF.